Presented here are 21 T cell receptor beta chains from one specimen sequenced in a study of shared clonotypes between healthy human individuals. The assay was immunoSEQ multiplex PCR, and TCRdb's table has in-frame clones only and misses some. The table records fewer than 850,000 clones, approximately 79% of them present only once. The sample was memory CD4+ T cells sorted from blood. Specified subset: CD45RA-negative fraction. Source of these receptors: a woman in her 30s in good health.

The chain joins TRBV28 to TRBJ2-3; 13 bases are shared with TRBD2. The length of the CDR3 is 18 residues. Losses at the gene ends were 5 bases for V and 2 bases for J; bases not matched to a gene: 10. CDR1 MDHEN and CDR2 SYDVKM come from the germline V gene. The CDR3: CASSELAGGSFDTDTQYF. The CDR3 DNA reads TGTGCCAGCAGTGAACTAGCGGGAGGGTCTTTTGACACAGATACGCAGTATTTT.

A note on this clone: At the DNA level, this CDR3 is encoded by other sequences in the same sample as well. The rearrangement uses TRBV5-1 and TRBJ2-7; 7 bases align to TRBD1. The V gene's germline CDR1 is SGHRS and CDR2 YFSETQ. V lost 1 base, J lost 3 bases, and 1 base stayed unmatched. The CDR3 sequence is 13 residues long. CDR3 amino acids: CASSLRTGYEQYF. For the CDR3, the DNA is TGCGCCAGCAGCTTGCGGACAGGCTACGAGCAGTACTTC.

The genes are TRBV28 and TRBJ2-7; 11 bases map to TRBD2. V lost 1 base, J lost 3 bases, and 20 bases stayed unmatched. Germline V lookup: CDR1 MDHEN, CDR2 SYDVKM. The CDR3 extends over 21 amino acids. This CDR3 is CASSLFPPLASGRLYGYEQYF. The CDR3 nucleotides are TGTGCCAGCAGTTTATTTCCCCCATTGGCTAGCGGGAGGTTGTACGGCTACGAGCAGTACTTC.

The chain links TRBV4-1 to TRBJ1-5, with D possibly matching TRBD1 (5 bases). V lost 2 bases to trimming and J lost 0 bases, with 14 bases between them. This CDR3 contains 17 residues. Per germline, CDR1 MGHRA and CDR2 YSYEKL. In DNA, the CDR3 is TGCGCCAGCAGCCAAATAGGAGGGGCCTTTAGCAATCAGCCCCAGCATTTT. Translated: CASSQIGGAFSNQPQHF.

There are a few counts of this clone. V and J are TRBV18 and TRBJ2-7; weak D call: TRBD1 (5 bases). Looked up from germline, CDR1 is KGHSH and CDR2 is LQKENI. The CDR3 loop spans 15 amino acids. V was cut by 3 bases and J by 5 bases, with 17 bases left in between. Written as DNA, the CDR3 is TGTGCCAGCTCACCCCATAACCAGGGAAGCAACGAGCAGTACTTC. Amino acid sequence: CASSPHNQGSNEQYF. Full variable domain (outside the CDR3, taken from reference TRBV18 and TRBJ2-7): NAGVMQNPRHLVRRRGQEARLRCSPMKGHSHVYWYRQLPEEGLKFMVYLQKENIIDESGMPKERFSAEFPKEGPSILRIQQVVRGDSAAYFCASSPHNQGSNEQYFGPGTRLTVT.

This clone was detected many times. V gene TRBV7-8 combines with J gene TRBJ2-1; no clear D. The ends were cut back, 3 bases at V and 3 bases at J, with 9 bases in the middle. This CDR3 region has 14 residues. Germline-derived CDR1 and CDR2 are SGHVS and FQNEAQ. Written as DNA, the CDR3 is TGTGCCAGCAGCTTGGTAAGGGTCTACAATGAGCAGTTCTTC. This codes for CASSLVRVYNEQFF.

The chain is built from TRBV5-1 and TRBJ1-5; D is undetermined. The CDR3 runs to 16 residues. CDR1 and CDR2 (germline): SGHRS, YFSETQ. V lost 0 bases and J lost 2, with 12 bases in between. For the CDR3, the DNA is TGCGCCAGCAGCTTGGAACCCCTTTTGGGCAATCAGCCCCAGCATTTT. As protein: CASSLEPLLGNQPQHF. Full variable domain (rest looked up from reference TRBV5-1 and TRBJ1-5): KAGVTQTPRYLIKTRGQQVTLSCSPISGHRSVSWYQQTPGQGLQFLFEYFSETQRNKGNFPGRFSGRQFSNSRSEMNVSTLELGDSALYLCASSLEPLLGNQPQHFGDGTRLSIL.

The gene calls are TRBV7-9 and TRBJ1-3; D gene ambiguous. In germline, CDR1 is SEHNR, CDR2 FQNEAQ (reference sequence). The ends were cut back, 1 base at V and 0 bases at J, with 7 bases in the middle. CDR3 length: 15 residues. The CDR3 region has the DNA TGTGCCAGCAGCTTAGTAATGAGCTCTGGAAACACCATATATTTT. Its translation: CASSLVMSSGNTIYF.

The chain has TRBV27 and TRBJ1-3; weak D call: TRBD1 (5 bases). The CDR3 runs 14 residues. Germline CDR1 MNHEY, CDR2 SMNVEV (reference sequence). V was pared by 6 bases and J by 2 bases, with 11 bases between. The CDR3 bases are TGTGCCAGCAGGAATCAGGGTACTGGAAACACCATATATTTT. As protein: CASRNQGTGNTIYF.

V usage is TRBV10-2 and J usage is TRBJ2-5; a possible D gene is TRBD1 (6 bases). The CDR3 runs 14 residues. The V and J ends lost 2 bases and 5 bases respectively, with 12 bases between them. CDR1 and CDR2 (germline): WSHSY, SAAADI. The CDR3 here is CASSERMRGETQYF. In DNA, the CDR3 is TGCGCCAGCAGTGAGAGGATGAGGGGGGAGACCCAGTACTTC.

This clone was seen ten or more times. The V gene is TRBV5-6, the J gene TRBJ2-7; possibly TRBD1 or TRBD2 for D (5 bases each). Trimming left V 4 bases short and J 4 bases short, with 15 bases between. CDR3 length equals 14 residues. The germline V gene has CDR1 SGHDT and CDR2 YYEEEE. The CDR3, as DNA: TGTGCCAGCAGCCGGGGCGGCGCAACATACGAGCAGTACTTC. Protein sequence: CASSRGGATYEQYF.

As concerns this clone: This same CDR3 is encoded by further DNA sequences in the sample. The DNA of the CDR3 is TGTGCCAGCAGTGAACAGGGAGGGACTGAAGCTTTCTTT. Translating gives CASSEQGGTEAFF. This chain joins TRBV6-4 and TRBJ1-1, with D possibly matching TRBD1 (6 bases). The length of the CDR3 is 13 residues. V dropped 3 bases and J dropped 5 bases, with 10 bases sitting between them. From germline, CDR1 is MRHNA and CDR2 SNTAGT.

The gene calls are TRBV28 and TRBJ2-1; D is possibly TRBD1 (5 bases). V lost 2 bases, J lost 7 bases, and 12 bases lay in between. The CDR3 runs to 14 residues. CDR1 and CDR2 (germline): MDHEN, SYDVKM. The CDR3 DNA reads as TGTGCCAGCAGTTTAGTCCAGGGCACGAATGAGCAGTTCTTC. Encoded protein: CASSLVQGTNEQFF.

The V and J genes are TRBV28 and TRBJ1-4; D perhaps matches TRBD1 (6 bases). The germline V gene encodes CDR1 MDHEN and CDR2 SYDVKM. The CDR3 covers 14 residues. With 7 bases removed from V and 6 bases from J, the gap between germline ends came to 15 bases. For the CDR3, the DNA is TGTGCCAGCACTATGCGGGGGGCCCATGAAAAACTGTTTTTT. Protein: CASTMRGAHEKLFF.

This clone appeared a few times. J is TRBJ2-2 and V is TRBV6-6, with D possibly being TRBD2 (6 bases). Between the trimmed V and J ends, which lost 6 bases and 6 bases, there was a span of 17 bases. Germline V CDR1 and CDR2: MNHNY, SVGAGI (reference sequence). This CDR3 has 15 residues. This CDR3 is CASRLTGSSAGELFF. CDR3 DNA: TGTGCCAGCAGGCTTACCGGGAGCTCGGCCGGGGAGCTGTTTTTT.

This chain connects TRBV21-1 to TRBJ2-5. TRBV21-1 is classified as a pseudogene. This CDR3 comprises 18 residues. In nucleotides, the CDR3 is TGTGCCAGCAGCAAGTGGAGGGGGATATGGCCTCATGGAGAGACCCAGTACTTC. Protein: CASSKWRGIWPHGETQYF.

This rearrangement joins TRBV28 to TRBJ1-2; the D is unclear. The CDR3 is made up of 16 amino acids. Germline V gene data show CDR1 as MDHEN and CDR2 as SYDVKM. V lost 8 bases and J 3 bases, leaving 22 bases between the germline ends. The CDR3 DNA sequence: TGTGCCAGCTACCGCGGCGGGGAGGGATGGGACTATGGCTACACCTTC. It specifies CASYRGGEGWDYGYTF.

This clone was found many times. This chain joins TRBV19 and TRBJ1-3; the D is unclear. V was clipped by 5 bases and J by 0 bases, with 11 bases between them. The germline gives CDR1 LNHDA, CDR2 SQIVND (reference sequence). CDR3 length equals 15 residues. The CDR3 loop reads CASSVIRSSGNTIYF. CDR3 sequence (DNA): TGTGCCAGTAGTGTGATTAGGAGCTCTGGAAACACCATATATTTT.

This chain joins TRBV27 and TRBJ1-2; 9 bases align to TRBD1. With V trimmed by 8 bases and J by 8 bases, 3 bases remained unmatched. CDR1 MNHEY and CDR2 SMNVEV come from the germline V gene (reference sequence). This CDR3 contains 11 residues. The CDR3 here is CASWTGDGYTF. As DNA, the CDR3 is TGTGCCAGCTGGACAGGGGACGGCTACACCTTC.

The chain recombines TRBV11-2 with TRBJ2-2; 12 bases match TRBD2. CDR3 length: 16 residues. Germline V gene data show CDR1 as SGHAT and CDR2 as FQNNGV. With V trimmed by 1 base and J by 5 bases, 2 bases remained unmatched. CDR3 nucleotides: TGTGCCAGCAGCTTAGGACTAGCGGGAGTTACCGGGGAGCTGTTTTTT. Amino acid sequence: CASSLGLAGVTGELFF.

In this sample, this clone turned up once. V is TRBV5-1 and J is TRBJ2-5, with 9 positions matching TRBD2. CDR3 length equals 15 residues. CDR1 and CDR2 (germline): SGHRS, YFSETQ. J was trimmed by 9 bases and V by 4 bases; bases with no gene match: 13. The CDR3 bases are TGCGCCAGCAGCCTTGCTGTAGCGGGAGAAGGGGCCCAGTACTTC. This sequence encodes CASSLAVAGEGAQYF.